This T cell receptor (beta chain) was obtained from a study of human T cells and chemical hapten exposure (dated by TCRdb to 2020 to 2022). With respect to the entire study: For sensitization, 2% DPC in acetone was applied to an approximately 2 cm by approximately 2 cm area of upper inner arm skin. Throughout the approximately 25-week study period, patients were also given weekly therapeutic DPC doses on the scalp. Patch testing was done on the upper back using Finn chambers containing 0.01% DPC, and results were scored after 6 days according to International Contact Dermatitis Research Group standards. Alopecia areata with under or over 50% scalp involvement, alopecia totalis and alopecia universalis were represented in the patient cohort, which was mostly female. Libraries were combined into a pool for sequencing, and differences in TCR yield between samples came mainly from small differences in library volumes within the pool. This study followed changes in the peripheral blood TCR repertoire in vivo during primary and secondary sensitization of alopecia patients to the hapten diphenylcyclopropenone (DPC). Blood samples were taken from patients before sensitization (week 0) and at 2, 6 and about 24 weeks after DPC sensitization. Under 30 alopecia patients gave blood for TCR sequencing at one to four time points (pre-sensitization, 2, 6 and 24 weeks).

CDR1 and CDR2, per the germline V gene, are SGHNT and YENEEA. Trimming takes 5 bases off V and 8 bases off J; junction bases not matched to a gene: 7. From the cysteine through the phenylalanine, the CDR3 covers 14 amino acids. Only the CDR3 portion is preserved as DNA: 42 bases, with reading frame beginning at the first base. Overall study results and their limits: DPC sensitization did not change the number of TCRs with a frequency above 1 in 1000, and there was no evidence of changes in global repertoire structure. A positive correlation was found between the number of PT1 expanded TCRs and patch test score, with significance reached at thresholds 8, 16 and 32 but not 4. Expanded TCRs formed significantly more large CDR3 similarity clusters than pre-sensitization or healthy control sets, consistent with antigen-driven responses. After repeated subsampling, changes were observed in the strength of the expansion versus patch-test correlation and in the threshold at which the correlation became significant. All patients had alopecia, a presumed autoimmune disease, so their immune response might differ from that of healthy individuals.

Interpreted using the paper, the time point label stands for: patch test 2, 6 weeks after DPC sensitization. The treatment or condition label here, explained by the study, means: therapeutic diphenylcyclopropenone sensitization with weekly scalp DPC. At each patch-test visit, blood was drawn before the patch test was applied. To be eligible, patients had to be aged 18 to 70, diagnosed with alopecia and judged suitable for DPC therapy, while pregnant patients were excluded. Total RNA was extracted from unfractionated whole blood collected in Tempus Blood RNA tubes. On this clonotype: What this receptor recognizes is not known. Base-call qualities are not available, and no considerably larger clone is one nucleotide away.

The library relied on RACE. This sample was sequenced with a NextSeq 500. Library preparation attached unique molecular identifiers to individual cDNA molecules for quantitative, reproducible TCR counting. Each blood RNA sample was used to sequence both TCR alpha and TCR beta chains. The study's own analysis went as follows. The median number of TCRs per sample was roughly 98,000, ranging from about 23,224 to 690,600. The Decombinator software suite was used to annotate V, J and CDR3 in the TCR reads. To make PS versus PT1 abundance plots, every sample was subsampled to the same number of TCRs (28,000). Expanded TCRs were defined as absent before sensitization and observed at least eight times at the 2-week time point. The public reads were quality trimmed at Q25 with fastp and then assembled into clones with MiXCR by TCRdb, keeping productive beta chains. Rows matching on CDR3 protein sequence are summarized as one entry with the most common DNA and genes. These V and J calls originate from TCRdb's pipeline instead of the authors' own analysis. This sample gives under 450,000 distinct CDR3 sequences in total; just under 6.5% of them show up just once. Of the sample, around 6.1% is held by the ten largest clones.

The specimen comprised whole blood, sampled in connection with sensitization to the hapten diphenylcyclopropenone (DPC). This sequence was found in a woman aged 18-35 years with alopecia areata. Some clones in this sample may be carry-over from other donors' samples. The rearranged chain carries TRBV11-3 and TRBJ2-1; the central 9 bases match TRBD2. The CDR3 loop reads CASSKAGGRDEQFF. The DNA reads TGTGCCAGCAGCAAAGCGGGGGGAAGGGATGAGCAGTTCTTC.